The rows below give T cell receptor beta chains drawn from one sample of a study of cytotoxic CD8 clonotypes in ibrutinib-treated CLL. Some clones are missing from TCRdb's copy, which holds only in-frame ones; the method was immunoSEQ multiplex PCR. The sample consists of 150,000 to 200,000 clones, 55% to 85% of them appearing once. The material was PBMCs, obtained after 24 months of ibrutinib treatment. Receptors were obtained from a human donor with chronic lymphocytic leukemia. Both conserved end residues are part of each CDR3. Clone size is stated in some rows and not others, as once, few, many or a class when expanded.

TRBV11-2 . CASSLTALAGTPWGEQYF
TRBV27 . CASSFSGGKTEAFF
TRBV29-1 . CSVRPLGTGVPLVTDTQYF
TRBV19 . CASSIDIGGYNEQFF
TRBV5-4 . CASSLGGNGYTF
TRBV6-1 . CASRTSGNQYF
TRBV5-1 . CASSEFGNGYTF
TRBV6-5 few CASSYSGGTDQPQHF
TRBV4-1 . CASSHPTQGSGSYEQYF
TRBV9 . CASNRDRHTDTQYF
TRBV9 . CASTRVAGVYNEQFF
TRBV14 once CASSPEGQGAFYGYTF
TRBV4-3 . CASSQDWGSVGRETQYF
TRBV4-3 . CASSQVQGYEQYF
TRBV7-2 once CASSHRGGWTDTQYF
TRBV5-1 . CASSLSSWDTEAFF
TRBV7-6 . CASSPRVGGVDQPQHF
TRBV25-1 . CASRDPTDTQYF
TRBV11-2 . CASSLWGRTSTDTQYF
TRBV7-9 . CASTRDRANGYTF
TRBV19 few CASSLHGVSSYEQYF
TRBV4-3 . CASSPGRSSAEAFF
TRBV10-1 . CASKWGLADDQGEQFF
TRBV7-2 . CASSLNSGTQYF
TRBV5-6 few CASTSYNEQFF
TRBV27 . CASSLDGFAQFF
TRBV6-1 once CASRLGRWNTEAFF
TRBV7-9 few CASSFSDGSYEQYF
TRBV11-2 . CASSLGGGSNQPQHF
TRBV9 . CASSLPATSGQETQYF
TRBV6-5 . CASSYSPLMPEAFF
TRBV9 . CASSPRAEAFF
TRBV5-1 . CASSGVWEGNAEAFF
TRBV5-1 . CASSFTADSYEQYF
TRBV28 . CASSFGQGMSYGYTF
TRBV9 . CASSVGQGNYEQYF
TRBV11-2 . CASSLAGQSDQPQHF
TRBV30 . CAWSVGLLTDTQYF
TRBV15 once CATSRIPSLEQYF
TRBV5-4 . CASSSNRQGGNEKLFF
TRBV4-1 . CASSQDRGANEKLFF
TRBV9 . CASSVGVSDTQYF
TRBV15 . CATSKPLMSQHF
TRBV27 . CASSSRMGFPLYEQYF
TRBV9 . CASSVVLRDRSSTDTQYF
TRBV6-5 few CASSYTGLEGYEQYF
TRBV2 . CASKTGAGVTDTQYF
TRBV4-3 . CASRRAAGYYNEQFF
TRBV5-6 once CASSYEQGLFYNEQFF
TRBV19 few CASSIAGRQPQHF
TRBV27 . CASRMGLAGVDTQYF
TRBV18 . CASSPRSDTEAFF
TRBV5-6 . CASSGGQGIYYEQYF
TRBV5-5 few CASSLENGYGYTF
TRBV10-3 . CAIRPDGSGETQYF
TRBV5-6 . CASSLVEKETQYF
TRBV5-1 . CASSATGADYGYTF
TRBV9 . CASSVESGLAGVEQFF
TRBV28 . CASKEIRDGNIQYF